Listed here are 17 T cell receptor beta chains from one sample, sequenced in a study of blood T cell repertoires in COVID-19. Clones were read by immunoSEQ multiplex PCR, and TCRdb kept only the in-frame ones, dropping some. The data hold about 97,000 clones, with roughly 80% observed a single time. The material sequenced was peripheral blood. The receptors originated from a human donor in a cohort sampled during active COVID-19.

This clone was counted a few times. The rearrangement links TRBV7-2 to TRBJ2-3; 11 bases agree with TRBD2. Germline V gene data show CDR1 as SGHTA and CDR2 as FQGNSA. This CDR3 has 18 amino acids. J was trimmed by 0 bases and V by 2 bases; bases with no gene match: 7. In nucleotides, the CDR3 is TGTGCCAGCAGCTTAACCTCTAGCGGGGGGATAAGCACAGATACGCAGTATTTT. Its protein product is CASSLTSSGGISTDTQYF.

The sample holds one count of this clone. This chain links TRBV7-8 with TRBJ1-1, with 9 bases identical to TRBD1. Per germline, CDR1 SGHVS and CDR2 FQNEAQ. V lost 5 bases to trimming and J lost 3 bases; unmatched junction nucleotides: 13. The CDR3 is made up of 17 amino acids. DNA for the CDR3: TGTGCCAGCAGCGCCGACAGGGGGAGGGACTTACACACTGAAGCTTTCTTT. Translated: CASSADRGRDLHTEAFF.

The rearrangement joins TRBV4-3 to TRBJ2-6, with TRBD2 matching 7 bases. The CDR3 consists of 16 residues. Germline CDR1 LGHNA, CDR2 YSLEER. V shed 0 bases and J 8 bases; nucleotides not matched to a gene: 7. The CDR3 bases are TGCGCCAGCAGCCAAGATTTATTAGCGGGTCCCAACGTCCTGACTTTC. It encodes CASSQDLLAGPNVLTF.

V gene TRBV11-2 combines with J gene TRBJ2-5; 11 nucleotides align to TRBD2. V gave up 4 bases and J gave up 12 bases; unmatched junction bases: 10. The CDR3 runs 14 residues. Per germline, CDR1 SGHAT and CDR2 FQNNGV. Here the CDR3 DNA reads TGTGCCAGCAGCTCGACTAGCGGGGCCCCCAGGGAGTACTTC. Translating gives CASSSTSGAPREYF.

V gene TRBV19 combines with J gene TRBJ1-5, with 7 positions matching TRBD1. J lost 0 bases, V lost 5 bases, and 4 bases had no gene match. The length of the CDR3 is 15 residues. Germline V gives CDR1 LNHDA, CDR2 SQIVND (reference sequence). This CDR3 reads CASSGTANSNQPQHF. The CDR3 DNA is TGTGCCAGTAGTGGGACAGCGAATAGCAATCAGCCCCAGCATTTT. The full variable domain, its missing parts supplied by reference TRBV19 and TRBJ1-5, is DGGITQSPKYLFRKEGQNVTLSCEQNLNHDAMYWYRQDPGQGLRLIYYSQIVNDFQKGDIAEGYSVSREKKESFPLTVTSAQKNPTAFYLCASSGTANSNQPQHFGDGTRLSIL.

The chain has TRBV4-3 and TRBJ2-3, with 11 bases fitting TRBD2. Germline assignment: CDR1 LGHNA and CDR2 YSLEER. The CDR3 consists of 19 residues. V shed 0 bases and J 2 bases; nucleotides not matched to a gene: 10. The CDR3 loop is CASSQDLPSGGRNTDTQYF. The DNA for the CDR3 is TGCGCCAGCAGCCAAGATCTCCCTAGCGGGGGGCGTAACACAGATACGCAGTATTTT.

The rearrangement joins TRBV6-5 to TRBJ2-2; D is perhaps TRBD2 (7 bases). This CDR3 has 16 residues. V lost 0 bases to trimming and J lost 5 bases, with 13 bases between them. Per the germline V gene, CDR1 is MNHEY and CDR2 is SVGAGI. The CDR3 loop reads CASSYSNGGPTGELFF. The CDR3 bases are TGTGCCAGCAGTTACTCGAACGGGGGGCCTACCGGGGAGCTGTTTTTT.

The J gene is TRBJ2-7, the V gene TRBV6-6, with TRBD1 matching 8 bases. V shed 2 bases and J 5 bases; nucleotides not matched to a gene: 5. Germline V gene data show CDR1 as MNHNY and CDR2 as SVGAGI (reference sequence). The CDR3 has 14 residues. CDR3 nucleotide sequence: TGTGCCAGCAGTTACACGACAGGGGTCAACGAGCAGTACTTC. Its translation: CASSYTTGVNEQYF.

In DNA form, the CDR3 reads TGTGCCAGCAGCCAAGCCAGGGCTACCTATGGCTACACCTTC. Protein: CASSQARATYGYTF. The chain is built from TRBV14 and TRBJ1-2; D is perhaps TRBD1 (5 bases). Germline V gene lookup returns CDR1 SGHDN and CDR2 FVKESK. CDR3 length: 14 amino acids. The V end lost 1 base, the J end lost 4 bases, and 10 bases lay between the germline ends.

The DNA for the CDR3 is TGTGCCAGTAGTAAGGACAGGGAAGGCTCCTACGAGCAGTACTTC. It translates to CASSKDREGSYEQYF. The chain employs TRBV19 and TRBJ2-7; 8 nucleotides align to TRBD1. The germline CDR1 and CDR2 sequences are LNHDA and SQIVND (reference sequence). Trimming at V came to 4 bases and at J to 0 bases, leaving 5 bases not matched to a gene. The CDR3 runs 15 residues.

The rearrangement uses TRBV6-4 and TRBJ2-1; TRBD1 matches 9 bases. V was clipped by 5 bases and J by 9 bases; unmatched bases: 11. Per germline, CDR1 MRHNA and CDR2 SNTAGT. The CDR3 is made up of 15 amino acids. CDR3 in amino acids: CASSLAGDRVSEQFF. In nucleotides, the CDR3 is TGTGCCAGCAGTCTCGCCGGGGACAGGGTTTCTGAGCAGTTCTTC.

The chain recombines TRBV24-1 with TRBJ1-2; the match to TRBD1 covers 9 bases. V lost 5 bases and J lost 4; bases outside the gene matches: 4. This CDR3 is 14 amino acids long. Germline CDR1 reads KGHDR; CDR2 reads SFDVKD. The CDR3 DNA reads TGTGCCACCAGTGGCACAGGGGGCTCCTATGGCTACACCTTC. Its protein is CATSGTGGSYGYTF.

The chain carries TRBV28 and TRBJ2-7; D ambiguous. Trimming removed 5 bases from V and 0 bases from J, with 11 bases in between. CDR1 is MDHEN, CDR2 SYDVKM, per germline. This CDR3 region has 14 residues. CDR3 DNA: TGTGCCAGCAGTCTGGTACAGAGCTCCTACGAGCAGTACTTC. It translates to CASSLVQSSYEQYF.

The CDR3 here is CASSLSRAAGYGYTF. For the CDR3, the DNA is TGTGCCAGCAGCTTGAGCAGGGCGGCTGGCTATGGCTACACCTTC. The rearrangement links TRBV5-8 to TRBJ1-2, with a tentative D call TRBD1 (5 bases). V was cut by 1 base and J by 4 bases, with 14 bases left in between. Germline V gene sequence: CDR1 SGHTS, CDR2 YDEGEE. The CDR3 loop spans 15 amino acids.

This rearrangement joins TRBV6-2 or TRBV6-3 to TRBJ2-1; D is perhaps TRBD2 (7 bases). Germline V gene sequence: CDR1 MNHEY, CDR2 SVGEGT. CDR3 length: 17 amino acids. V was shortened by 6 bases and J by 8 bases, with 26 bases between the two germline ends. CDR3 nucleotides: TGTGCCAGCAGCACGGGGAGGGGGACCTCAATGCGGGATGAGCAGTTCTTC. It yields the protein CASSTGRGTSMRDEQFF.

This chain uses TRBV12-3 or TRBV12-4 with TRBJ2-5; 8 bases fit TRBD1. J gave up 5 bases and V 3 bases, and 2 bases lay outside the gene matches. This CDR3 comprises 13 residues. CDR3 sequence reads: CASSLTGVETQYF. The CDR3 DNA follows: TGTGCCAGCAGTTTGACAGGGGTTGAGACCCAGTACTTC.

CDR3 protein: CASSLTAGNTIYF. In DNA, the CDR3 is TGTGCCAGCAGTTTAACAGCTGGAAACACCATATATTTT. This sequence joins TRBV12-3 or TRBV12-4 and TRBJ1-3, with D unresolved. This CDR3 has 13 amino acids. The V gene lost 2 bases and the J gene lost 2 bases, with 4 bases spanning the gap.